Sequencing of this T cell receptor beta chain was carried out in a study of shared clonotypes between healthy human individuals. Study-level points and caveats: Generally, naive subsets (rather than memory subsets) showed larger estimated richness. Sequencing depth was predicted to influence how clonotypes are shared among donors.

CD8 cells regarded as naive lacked CD45RO, were positively chosen for CCR7, and omitted terminally differentiated effector memory CD45RA+ cells. Concerning this clone: Its specificity is unknown.

Produced via immunoSEQ multiplex PCR; TCRdb's table is partial and in-frame only. The sample includes hundreds of thousands of clones, 92% of them seen just once. Sequencing input: naive CD8+ T cells sorted from blood. This TCR came from a young man in good health.

CDR3 sequence (DNA): TGTGCCAGCAGCTTAGAGGTCGACGGTAGCAATCAGCCCCAGCATTTT. Its protein is CASSLEVDGSNQPQHF. This sequence joins TRBV11-2 and TRBJ1-5; D is unresolved. Germline loops: CDR1 SGHAT, CDR2 FQNNGV. The V gene lost 0 bases and the J gene lost 0 bases, with 9 bases spanning the gap. CDR3 length equals 16 residues.